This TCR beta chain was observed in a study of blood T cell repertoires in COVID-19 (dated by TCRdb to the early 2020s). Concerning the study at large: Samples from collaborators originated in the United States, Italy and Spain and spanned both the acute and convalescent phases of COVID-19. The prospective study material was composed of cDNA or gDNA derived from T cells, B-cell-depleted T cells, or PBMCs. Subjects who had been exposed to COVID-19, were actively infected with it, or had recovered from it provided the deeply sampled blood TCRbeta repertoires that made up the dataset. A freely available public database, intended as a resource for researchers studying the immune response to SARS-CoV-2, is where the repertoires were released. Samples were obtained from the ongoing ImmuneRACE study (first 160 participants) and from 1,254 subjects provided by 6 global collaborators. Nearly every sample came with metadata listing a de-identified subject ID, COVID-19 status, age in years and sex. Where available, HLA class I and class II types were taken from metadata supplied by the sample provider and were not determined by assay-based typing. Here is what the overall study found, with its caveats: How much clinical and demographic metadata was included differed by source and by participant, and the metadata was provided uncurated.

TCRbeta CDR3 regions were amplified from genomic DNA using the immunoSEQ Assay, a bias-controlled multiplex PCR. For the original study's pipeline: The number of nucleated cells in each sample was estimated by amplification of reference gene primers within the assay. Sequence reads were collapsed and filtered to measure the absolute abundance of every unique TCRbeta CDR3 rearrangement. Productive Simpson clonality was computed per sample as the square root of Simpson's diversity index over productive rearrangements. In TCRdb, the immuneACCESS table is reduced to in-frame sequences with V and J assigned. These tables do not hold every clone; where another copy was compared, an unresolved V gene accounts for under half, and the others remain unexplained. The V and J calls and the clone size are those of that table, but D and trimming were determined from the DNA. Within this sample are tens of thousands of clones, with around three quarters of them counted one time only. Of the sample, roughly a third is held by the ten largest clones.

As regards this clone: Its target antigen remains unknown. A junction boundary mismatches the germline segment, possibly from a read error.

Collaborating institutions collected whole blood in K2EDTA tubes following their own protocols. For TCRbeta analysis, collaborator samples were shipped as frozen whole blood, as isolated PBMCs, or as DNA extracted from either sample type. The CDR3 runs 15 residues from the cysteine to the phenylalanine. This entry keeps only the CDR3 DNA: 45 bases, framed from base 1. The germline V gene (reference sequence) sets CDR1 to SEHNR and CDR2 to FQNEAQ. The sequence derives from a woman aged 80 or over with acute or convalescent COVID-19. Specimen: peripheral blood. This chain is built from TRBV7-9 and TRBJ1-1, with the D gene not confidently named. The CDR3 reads CASSLGGGRPTEAFF. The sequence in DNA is TGTGCCAGCAGTTTAGGAGGAGGTCGGCCAACTGAAGCTTTCTTT.